Below, 28 T cell receptor beta chains from the same sample are listed, as sequenced in a study of blood T cell repertoires in COVID-19. The assay was immunoSEQ multiplex PCR, and TCRdb's table has in-frame clones only and misses some. The table records just under 350,000 clones, more than 70% of them present only once. Sequencing input: peripheral blood. Source of these receptors: a woman aged 70 to 79 with COVID-19, enrolled during active disease.

This sequence joins TRBV18 and TRBJ1-5; D is undetermined. The CDR3 contains 15 residues. V was pared by 3 bases and J by 1 base, with 10 bases between. Germline V gene sequence: CDR1 KGHSH, CDR2 LQKENI. The CDR3 DNA is TGTGCCAGCTCACCTGAGCATAGCAGCAATCAGCCCCAGCATTTT. Its translation: CASSPEHSSNQPQHF.

V and J are TRBV6-4 and TRBJ1-3, with D possibly TRBD1 on 5 matching bases. The CDR3 spans 15 residues. The ends were cut back, 4 bases at V and 12 bases at J, with 22 bases in the middle. Germline V gene lookup returns CDR1 MRHNA and CDR2 SNTAGT. The DNA for the CDR3 is TGTGCCAGCAGTGGGAGTGGGGACTATATCCGCCACATATATTTT. It translates to CASSGSGDYIRHIYF.

The V and J genes are TRBV2 and TRBJ1-6; TRBD1 aligns across 8 bases. The CDR3 extends over 13 amino acids. Germline lookup yields CDR1 SNHLY and CDR2 FYNNEI. V was pared by 3 bases and J by 10 bases, with 2 bases of the junction left unmatched. CDR3 region: CASSDRGRSPLHF. CDR3 coding DNA: TGTGCCAGCAGTGACAGGGGGCGCTCACCCCTCCACTTT.

This chain connects TRBV7-6 to TRBJ1-4; the D is unclear. Trimming shortened V by 2 bases and J by 0 bases, and 13 bases separated the two germline ends. The CDR3 contains 17 residues. The V gene's germline CDR1 is SGHVS and CDR2 FNYEAQ. CDR3 amino acids: CASSLRLGSATNEKLFF. The CDR3, as DNA: TGTGCCAGCAGCTTACGGTTAGGCAGCGCAACTAATGAAAAACTGTTTTTT.

This chain connects TRBV5-1 to TRBJ2-3; D is possibly TRBD2 (6 bases). The CDR3 has 18 residues. The V gene's germline CDR1 is SGHRS and CDR2 YFSETQ. V lost 4 bases, J lost 0 bases, and 21 bases lay in between. CDR3 loop: CASSAVPLNLASTDTQYF. CDR3 nucleotides: TGCGCCAGCAGCGCGGTCCCTCTTAACCTAGCGAGCACAGATACGCAGTATTTT.

J is TRBJ1-2 and V is TRBV18, with D perhaps TRBD1 (6 bases). In germline, CDR1 is KGHSH, CDR2 LQKENI. This CDR3 has 13 amino acids. Trimming took off 5 bases at V and 7 bases at J, with 14 bases between the two ends. The CDR3 DNA follows: TGTGCCAGCTCAGCCTCAGGGGCTGGTGGCTACACCTTC. It yields the protein CASSASGAGGYTF.

The chain recombines TRBV28 with TRBJ1-6, with TRBD1 identical over 10 bases. Germline CDR1 is MDHEN and CDR2 is SYDVKM. Trimming removed 8 bases from V and 10 bases from J; junction bases left unmatched: 5. This CDR3 is 13 amino acids long. CDR3 DNA sequence: TGTGCCAGCTGGGACAGGGGATCCTCACCCCTCCACTTT. Amino acid sequence: CASWDRGSSPLHF. Looking up the rest from reference TRBV28 and TRBJ1-6 gives the full variable domain: DVKVTQSSRYLVKRTGEKVFLECVQDMDHENMFWYRQDPGLGLRLIYFSYDVKMKEKGDIPEGYSVSREKKERFSLILESASTNQTSMYLCASWDRGSSPLHFGNGTRLTVT.

V usage is TRBV5-4 and J usage is TRBJ1-2, with D perhaps matching TRBD1 (5 bases). The CDR3 spans 16 residues. V was shortened by 0 bases and J by 7 bases, with 19 bases between the two germline ends. CDR1 and CDR2 from the germline V gene are SGHNT and YYREEE (reference sequence). The CDR3 region is CASSLGAANTGGGYTF. The CDR3 bases are TGTGCCAGCAGCTTGGGTGCCGCCAACACCGGGGGTGGCTACACCTTC.

This clone was counted between two and nine times. The chain uses TRBV2 and TRBJ1-2, with 9 bases fitting TRBD1. J lost 1 base, V lost 7 bases, and 7 bases had no gene match. The germline V gene has CDR1 SNHLY and CDR2 FYNNEI. CDR3 size: 15 residues. In DNA form, the CDR3 reads TGTGCCAGCACCCTAGACAGGGGGTTTAACTATGGCTACACCTTC. Protein sequence: CASTLDRGFNYGYTF.

This chain joins TRBV19 and TRBJ2-2; 8 bases match TRBD1. Germline CDR1 and CDR2: LNHDA and SQIVND (reference sequence). The CDR3 consists of 18 residues. Trimming at V came to 0 bases and at J to 1 base, leaving 7 bases not matched to a gene. The CDR3 spells CASSIEITGTGNTGELFF. As DNA, the CDR3 is TGTGCCAGTAGTATAGAGATTACCGGGACAGGGAACACCGGGGAGCTGTTTTTT.

This clone was found a few times. The chain is built from TRBV29-1 and TRBJ1-1; 11 nucleotides align to TRBD1. CDR1 is SQVTM, CDR2 ANQGSEA, per germline. There are 15 residues in the CDR3. The V and J ends lost 5 bases and 5 bases, in that order; junction bases with no gene match: 10. The CDR3 region has the DNA TGCAGCGTTTCGAGGGACAGGGGGAGTGGAACTGAAGCTTTCTTT. Amino acids: CSVSRDRGSGTEAFF.

The chain employs TRBV2 and TRBJ1-1, with 8 bases lining up with TRBD1. The J segment lost 7 bases and the V segment lost 11 bases, leaving 18 bases of the junction unmatched. The CDR3 extends over 15 amino acids. Germline V gives CDR1 SNHLY, CDR2 FYNNEI. The chain's CDR3 is CASGRTGPDVGEAFF. Written as DNA, the CDR3 is TGTGCCTCCGGGAGGACAGGGCCCGATGTGGGTGAAGCTTTCTTT.

V and J are TRBV19 and TRBJ2-7, with TRBD2 matching over 9 bases. J lost 4 bases, V lost 4 bases, and 5 bases had no gene match. The CDR3 runs 14 residues. The germline gives CDR1 LNHDA, CDR2 SQIVND (reference sequence). The CDR3 DNA reads as TGTGCCAGTAGTACCTTAGCGGGGGCTTACGAGCAGTACTTC. Its translation: CASSTLAGAYEQYF.

The genes are TRBV19 and TRBJ2-7; 8 bases are a match to TRBD2. CDR3 length: 18 residues. Looked up from germline, CDR1 is LNHDA and CDR2 is SQIVND (reference sequence). V dropped 3 bases and J dropped 0; count of bases not matched to a gene: 13. In nucleotides, the CDR3 is TGTGCCAGTAGTATTTCGGTTGGCGGGGGGACCTTCTCCTACGAGCAGTACTTC. Protein sequence: CASSISVGGGTFSYEQYF.

The V call is TRBV5-4, the J call TRBJ2-5; D is possibly TRBD2 (6 bases). This CDR3 has 14 amino acids. Per the germline V gene, CDR1 is SGHNT and CDR2 is YYREEE (reference sequence). Between the trimmed V and J ends, which lost 2 bases and 5 bases, there was a span of 13 bases. CDR3 sequence: CASSFESGRETQYF. The CDR3 DNA sequence: TGTGCCAGCAGCTTCGAGTCGGGGAGGGAGACCCAGTACTTC. The whole variable domain, remainder taken from reference TRBV5-4 and TRBJ2-5, is ETGVTQSPTHLIKTRGQQVTLRCSSQSGHNTVSWYQQALGQGPQFIFQYYREEENGRGNFPPRFSGLQFPNYSSELNVNALELDDSALYLCASSFESGRETQYFGPGTRLLVL.

The CDR3 region is CASSYPGQGNYGYTF. In DNA form, the CDR3 reads TGTGCCAGCAGTTACCCCGGACAGGGAAACTATGGCTACACCTTC. The rearrangement links TRBV6-5 to TRBJ1-2; TRBD1 matches at 8 bases. Germline CDR1 and CDR2: MNHEY and SVGAGI. The CDR3 is 15 residues long. The V segment lost 2 bases and the J segment 2 bases; nucleotides outside the gene matches: 4.

This clone showed up just once. The chain carries TRBV7-8 and TRBJ2-7, with 7 bases lining up with TRBD2. This CDR3 has 14 amino acids. The V gene end was trimmed by 8 bases and the J gene end by 2 bases; junction bases not matched to a gene: 9. The germline V gene has CDR1 SGHVS and CDR2 FQNEAQ. The DNA of the CDR3 is TGTGCCAGCCCCGGGACCGGGACTACCTACGAGCAGTACTTC. Amino acids: CASPGTGTTYEQYF. Full variable domain (outside the CDR3, taken from reference TRBV7-8 and TRBJ2-7): GAGVSQSPRYKVAKRGQDVALRCDPISGHVSLFWYQQALGQGPEFLTYFQNEAQLDKSGLPSDRFFAERPEGSVSTLKIQRTQQEDSAVYLCASPGTGTTYEQYFGPGTRLTVT.

The genes are TRBV5-1 and TRBJ2-3; D possibly corresponds to TRBD1 (5 bases). V was clipped by 2 bases and J by 1 base, with 8 bases between them. CDR3 length: 14 amino acids. From germline, CDR1 is SGHRS and CDR2 YFSETQ. As DNA, the CDR3 is TGCGCCAGCAGCTTACAGGCGGGCACAGATACGCAGTATTTT. Its protein is CASSLQAGTDTQYF.

This clone was observed a single time. The chain joins TRBV3-1 (or the pseudogene TRBV3-2) to TRBJ1-1; tentative D call: TRBD1 (6 bases). The V gene's germline CDR1 is LGHDT and CDR2 YNNKEL (reference sequence). With 4 bases removed from V and 4 bases from J, the gap between germline ends came to 13 bases. This CDR3 spans 14 amino acids. The CDR3 DNA is TGTGCCAGCAGCCCTCGGACAGTGAGCACTGAAGCTTTCTTT. Amino acids: CASSPRTVSTEAFF.

The gene calls are TRBV7-9 and TRBJ1-1, with D possibly matching TRBD1 (6 bases). Germline-derived CDR1 and CDR2 are SEHNR and FQNEAQ (reference sequence). The V end lost 4 bases, the J end lost 5 bases, and 17 bases lay between the germline ends. The CDR3 is 15 residues long. DNA of the CDR3: TGTGCCAGCAGCTCTGCGAGGGGGAGGGGTACTGAAGCTTTCTTT. Its translation: CASSSARGRGTEAFF.

The gene calls are TRBV5-6 and TRBJ1-2; 7 bases align to TRBD1. From germline, CDR1 is SGHDT and CDR2 YYEEEE. Unmatched junction bases numbered 8, after V lost 4 bases and J lost 8 bases. The CDR3 has 13 residues. For the CDR3, the DNA is TGTGCCAGCAGCACCTGGGACAGCCCAGGCTACACCTTC. This sequence encodes CASSTWDSPGYTF.

The genes are TRBV14 and TRBJ1-1; no clear D. CDR1 and CDR2 (germline): SGHDN, FVKESK. The CDR3 has 17 amino acids. Trimming took off 0 bases at V and 1 base at J, with 15 bases between the two ends. The CDR3 is CASSQETGGRKNTEAFF. The DNA for the CDR3 is TGTGCCAGCAGCCAAGAAACCGGAGGGCGGAAGAACACTGAAGCTTTCTTT.

The chain uses TRBV5-6 and TRBJ2-3; 10 nucleotides line up with TRBD1. J lost 10 bases, V lost 2 bases, and 10 bases had no gene match. The CDR3 length is 15 residues. Germline assignment: CDR1 SGHDT and CDR2 YYEEEE. The CDR3 region is CASSLRGQGRVAQYF. DNA of the CDR3: TGTGCCAGCAGCTTAAGGGGACAGGGGAGGGTCGCGCAGTATTTT.

As concerns this clone: Other DNA sequences in this sample translate to the same CDR3. The J gene is TRBJ2-7, the V gene TRBV12-3 or TRBV12-4, with D hard to call. The CDR3 runs 12 residues. With 5 bases removed from V and 0 bases from J, the gap between germline ends came to 5 bases. The CDR3 reads CASSPSSYEQYF. For the CDR3, the DNA is TGTGCCAGCAGTCCTAGCTCCTACGAGCAGTACTTC.

The chain couples TRBV4-3 to TRBJ2-5; D gene uncertain. The CDR3 loop spans 13 amino acids. V was cut by 5 bases and J by 1 base, with 8 bases left in between. Germline assignment: CDR1 LGHNA and CDR2 YSLEER. CDR3 nucleotide sequence: TGCGCCAGCAGCTATCATAGCCAAGAGACCCAGTACTTC. It yields the protein CASSYHSQETQYF.

This chain joins TRBV18 and TRBJ1-3; 11 bases map to TRBD1. V gave up 6 bases and J gave up 0 bases; unmatched junction bases: 7. Germline assignment: CDR1 KGHSH and CDR2 LQKENI. CDR3 length: 17 residues. The CDR3 protein is CASSLGQGAISGNTIYF. The CDR3 DNA sequence: TGTGCCAGCTCGCTCGGACAGGGGGCTATCTCTGGAAACACCATATATTTT.

J is TRBJ1-2 and V is TRBV19; 9 nucleotides match TRBD1. Germline CDR1 and CDR2: LNHDA and SQIVND (reference sequence). Trimming removed 9 bases from V and 5 bases from J; junction bases left unmatched: 13. The CDR3 contains 15 residues. The CDR3 spells CASSRTGALEYGYTF. CDR3 in DNA: TGTGCCAGCTCCAGGACAGGGGCCCTCGAATATGGCTACACCTTC.

The V gene is TRBV25-1, the J gene TRBJ1-2, with D possibly matching TRBD1 (5 bases). Germline-derived CDR1 and CDR2 are MGHDK and SYGVNS. CDR3 length equals 13 residues. The V end lost 11 bases, the J end lost 4 bases, and 17 bases lay between the germline ends. This chain's CDR3 is CASNSGDGYGYTF. CDR3 nucleotides: TGTGCCTCAAATAGCGGGGACGGCTATGGCTACACCTTC.